These 29 T cell receptor beta chains were all obtained from the same sample, sequenced in a study of OX40 agonist ivuxolimab in advanced cancers. TCRdb's copy holds only in-frame clones and misses some; the assay was immunoSEQ multiplex PCR. The top ten clones hold 10% to 15% of a sample with more than 55,000 clones, more than 85% of them seen once. This specimen consisted of CD4+ or CD8+ T cells sorted from blood, obtained in a trial of the OX40 agonist ivuxolimab. The receptors were sampled from an adult with an advanced solid tumor such as melanoma, head and neck, liver or kidney cancer.

The chain is built from TRBV7-6 and TRBJ2-1; TRBD2 might be the D (5 bases). CDR3 length: 15 residues. Per the germline V gene, CDR1 is SGHVS and CDR2 is FNYEAQ. Trimming stripped 1 base from V and 4 bases from J, with 11 bases between. The CDR3 loop is CASSLGGGLYNEQFF. CDR3 bases: TGTGCCAGCAGCTTAGGTGGCGGGCTATACAATGAGCAGTTCTTC.

V and J are TRBV7-9 and TRBJ1-1; D is undetermined. V was shortened by 6 bases and J by 5 bases, with 13 bases between the two germline ends. The CDR3 has 13 amino acids. CDR1 is SEHNR, CDR2 FQNEAQ, per germline (reference sequence). CDR3 loop: CASSYPGGTEAFF. The CDR3 nucleotides are TGTGCCAGCAGTTATCCGGGAGGAACTGAAGCTTTCTTT. Looking up the rest from reference TRBV7-9 and TRBJ1-1 gives the full variable domain: DTGVSQNPRHKITKRGQNVTFRCDPISEHNRLYWYRQTLGQGPEFLTYFQNEAQLEKSRLLSDRFSAERPKGSFSTLEIQRTEQGDSAMYLCASSYPGGTEAFFGQGTRLTVV.

V gene TRBV7-9 combines with J gene TRBJ1-2; D possibly corresponds to TRBD1 (6 bases). Trimming shortened V by 5 bases and J by 3 bases, and 16 bases separated the two germline ends. The CDR3 spans 15 residues. Germline loops: CDR1 SEHNR, CDR2 FQNEAQ (reference sequence). The DNA for the CDR3 is TGTGCCAGCAGCCCAGTGGGGGGGGCCGACTATGGCTACACCTTC. Protein: CASSPVGGADYGYTF. Using reference TRBV7-9 and TRBJ1-2 for the parts outside the CDR3, the full variable domain is DTGVSQNPRHKITKRGQNVTFRCDPISEHNRLYWYRQTLGQGPEFLTYFQNEAQLEKSRLLSDRFSAERPKGSFSTLEIQRTEQGDSAMYLCASSPVGGADYGYTFGSGTRLTVV.

This clone was counted a single time. V is TRBV23-1 and J is TRBJ2-7; TRBD1 aligns across 7 bases. TRBV23-1 is recorded as an ORF, its role being uncertain. This CDR3 region has 17 residues. The V segment lost 8 bases and the J segment 1 base; nucleotides outside the gene matches: 17. CDR3 loop: CASYRPGCRGSSYEQYF. CDR3 DNA: TGCGCCAGCTATAGGCCCGGTTGCAGGGGGTCTTCCTACGAGCAGTACTTC.

This clone was seen just once. The genes are TRBV19 and TRBJ2-7; D call uncertain. The CDR3 extends over 13 amino acids. The V and J ends lost 0 bases and 3 bases respectively, with 6 bases between them. Looked up from germline, CDR1 is LNHDA and CDR2 is SQIVND (reference sequence). The CDR3 bases are TGTGCCAGTAGTATAGACTGGAACTACGAGCAGTACTTC. It yields the protein CASSIDWNYEQYF.

The chain joins TRBV6-6 to TRBJ2-5, with a possible D match to TRBD1 (5 bases). Per germline, CDR1 MNHNY and CDR2 SVGAGI (reference sequence). The CDR3 loop spans 14 amino acids. V dropped 6 bases and J dropped 7 bases, with 18 bases sitting between them. CDR3 sequence (DNA): TGTGCCAGCAGCCCCAATCAGGGCCTAGGGACCCAGTACTTC. This sequence encodes CASSPNQGLGTQYF.

This clone was observed once. This chain uses TRBV9 with TRBJ2-7; perhaps D is TRBD1 or TRBD2 (5 bases each). Germline V CDR1 and CDR2: SGDLS, YYNGEE. The germline V and J ends were trimmed by 3 bases and 3 bases, with 13 bases remaining between them. CDR3 length: 14 amino acids. The CDR3 DNA follows: TGTGCCAGCAGCGCACGGGACGGCTACTACGAGCAGTACTTC. Protein sequence: CASSARDGYYEQYF.

The J gene is TRBJ2-1, the V gene TRBV5-1, with D tentatively TRBD1 or TRBD2 (5 bases each). CDR1 SGHRS and CDR2 YFSETQ come from the germline V gene. The CDR3 runs to 16 residues. With 2 bases removed from V and 0 bases from J, the gap between germline ends came to 12 bases. In DNA, the CDR3 is TGCGCCAGCAGCTTCGCAACAGGAGGCTCCTACAATGAGCAGTTCTTC. This codes for CASSFATGGSYNEQFF.

The CDR3 reads CASSLIGQGGYEAFF. For the CDR3, the DNA is TGTGCCAGCAGCTTAATTGGACAGGGGGGATATGAAGCTTTCTTT. This sequence joins TRBV13 and TRBJ1-1, with 10 bases identical to TRBD1. Per germline, CDR1 PRHDT and CDR2 FYEKMQ (reference sequence). The ends lost 2 bases at V and 7 bases at J; junction bases unmatched: 7. This CDR3 has 15 amino acids.

DNA of the CDR3: TGCGCCAGCAGCCAAGATGGGGGACTAGCGGGAGACACAGATACGCAGTATTTT. Amino acids: CASSQDGGLAGDTDTQYF. V gene TRBV4-3 combines with J gene TRBJ2-3, with TRBD2 identical over 14 bases. V lost 0 bases and J lost 2; bases outside the gene matches: 4. The CDR3 is 18 amino acids. The V gene's germline CDR1 is LGHNA and CDR2 YSLEER.

The sample holds a few counts of this clone. The chain is built from TRBV10-2 and TRBJ2-7; D not certain. CDR1 and CDR2 from the germline V gene are WSHSY and SAAADI. V shed 5 bases and J shed 1 base, with 6 bases lying between them. The CDR3 sequence is 12 residues long. CDR3 protein: CASSFQSYEQYF. The CDR3 DNA sequence: TGCGCCAGCAGTTTCCAATCCTACGAGCAGTACTTC.

This clone came up once. V usage is TRBV4-2 and J usage is TRBJ1-4; possible D gene TRBD1, 6 bases. Germline V gene data show CDR1 as LGHNA and CDR2 as YNFKEQ. Between the trimmed V and J ends, which lost 6 bases and 1 base, there was a span of 21 bases. This CDR3 contains 18 residues. The CDR3: CASRGLGTQPGTNEKLFF. The DNA of the CDR3 is TGTGCCAGCAGGGGCCTGGGGACACAGCCGGGAACTAATGAAAAACTGTTTTTT.

The chain uses TRBV7-9 and TRBJ2-1; either TRBD1 or TRBD2 may fit D (6 bases each). V was pared by 4 bases and J by 4 bases, with 23 bases between. The length of the CDR3 is 18 residues. CDR1 and CDR2 from the germline V gene are SEHNR and FQNEAQ (reference sequence). This CDR3 is CASSSTIIAEGVYNEQFF. CDR3 coding DNA: TGTGCCAGCAGCTCGACAATAATAGCGGAGGGGGTTTACAATGAGCAGTTCTTC.

This chain connects TRBV7-9 to TRBJ1-4, with D possibly matching TRBD1 (5 bases). Deletions cut 4 bases from V and 3 bases from J, with 15 bases between. The CDR3 runs to 16 residues. From germline, CDR1 is SEHNR and CDR2 FQNEAQ (reference sequence). The CDR3 bases are TGTGCCAGCAGCTCGAGCAGGGACTACGCTAATGAAAAACTGTTTTTT. It codes for CASSSSRDYANEKLFF.

This clone was found once. This chain connects TRBV12-2 to TRBJ2-7; the D call TRBD1 from the table was never checked on the DNA. TRBV12-2 is given as a pseudogene. This CDR3 comprises 17 residues. CDR3 loop: CASRLPRTTGNSYEQYF. In DNA form, the CDR3 reads TGTGCAAGTCGCTTACCGAGAACCACAGGAAACTCCTACGAGCAGTACTTC.

The chain carries TRBV2 and TRBJ1-2, with 7 bases matching TRBD1. V lost 8 bases, J lost 1 base, and 4 bases stayed unmatched. The CDR3 length is 13 residues. Per germline, CDR1 SNHLY and CDR2 FYNNEI. The CDR3 here is CASPNRGNYGYTF. CDR3 bases: TGTGCCAGCCCTAACAGGGGTAACTATGGCTACACCTTC. The variable domain in full, completed from reference TRBV2 and TRBJ1-2, reads EPEVTQTPSHQVTQMGQEVILRCVPISNHLYFYWYRQILGQKVEFLVSFYNNEISEKSEIFDDQFSVERPDGSNFTLKIRSTKLEDSAMYFCASPNRGNYGYTFGSGTRLTVV.

The V and J genes are TRBV7-2 and TRBJ1-1, with D tentatively TRBD1 (6 bases). The germline gives CDR1 SGHTA, CDR2 FQGNSA. The CDR3 length is 15 residues. V was clipped by 6 bases and J by 0 bases, with 14 bases between them. The CDR3 loop reads CASRSWDTLNTEAFF. The CDR3 DNA reads TGTGCCAGCAGGTCCTGGGACACCCTGAACACTGAAGCTTTCTTT.

The chain is built from TRBV11-1 and TRBJ2-1; 9 bases line up with TRBD1. With 5 bases clipped from V and 7 bases from J, the junction kept 9 bases outside the gene matches. Germline CDR1 and CDR2: SGHAT and FQDESV (reference sequence). The CDR3 covers 15 residues. CDR3 sequence (DNA): TGTGCCAGCAGCGACCGGGACAGGGACACTAATGAGCAGTTCTTC. Its translation is CASSDRDRDTNEQFF.

The chain uses TRBV6-5 and TRBJ2-7; 7 nucleotides match TRBD1. The CDR3 covers 13 residues. V shed 8 bases and J 1 base; nucleotides not matched to a gene: 5. Germline V CDR1 and CDR2: MNHEY, SVGAGI. This CDR3 is CASGTTGSYEQYF. CDR3 coding DNA: TGTGCCAGCGGGACGACAGGGTCCTACGAGCAGTACTTC.

This clone appeared a single time. The chain couples TRBV9 to TRBJ2-1, with unresolved D. The CDR3 covers 15 residues. The ends were cut back, 0 bases at V and 12 bases at J, with 19 bases in the middle. The germline V gene encodes CDR1 SGDLS and CDR2 YYNGEE. DNA of the CDR3: TGTGCCAGCAGCGTAGGGAAGGGTGATCGTGTAGCGCAGTTCTTC. Protein sequence: CASSVGKGDRVAQFF. Together with reference TRBV9 and TRBJ2-1, the CDR3 gives the full variable domain: DSGVTQTPKHLITATGQRVTLRCSPRSGDLSVYWYQQSLDQGLQFLIQYYNGEERAKGNILERFSAQQFPDLHSELNLSSLELGDSALYFCASSVGKGDRVAQFFGPGTRLTVL.

This chain uses TRBV27 with TRBJ2-1; the D is unclear. V lost 2 bases to trimming and J lost 8 bases, with 19 bases between them. The CDR3 is made up of 16 amino acids. Germline CDR1 reads MNHEY; CDR2 reads SMNVEV (reference sequence). CDR3 nucleotide sequence: TGTGCCAGCAGTTTAATCGTCGATCCCGCAATAGATGAGCAGTTCTTC. Translating it yields CASSLIVDPAIDEQFF.

J is TRBJ2-5 and V is TRBV4-1; a possible D gene is TRBD1 (6 bases). The CDR3 spans 17 residues. Germline V gene lookup returns CDR1 MGHRA and CDR2 YSYEKL. With 0 bases removed from V and 8 bases from J, the gap between germline ends came to 22 bases. The chain's CDR3 is CASSQEPHRDIPVTQYF. DNA of the CDR3: TGCGCCAGCAGCCAAGAACCCCACCGGGACATCCCTGTTACCCAGTACTTC.

V gene TRBV5-1 combines with J gene TRBJ2-1; D is unclear. Looked up from germline, CDR1 is SGHRS and CDR2 is YFSETQ. The CDR3 contains 13 residues. Trimming pared 4 bases from V and 6 bases from J, leaving 11 bases between. The CDR3 region has the DNA TGCGCCAGCAGCGCCCCCCCGGCCAATGAGCAGTTCTTC. Amino acids: CASSAPPANEQFF.

The chain carries TRBV7-2 and TRBJ2-7; 10 bases align to TRBD1. This CDR3 has 13 amino acids. Germline lookup yields CDR1 SGHTA and CDR2 FQGNSA. With V trimmed by 5 bases and J by 5 bases, 3 bases remained unmatched. CDR3 DNA: TGTGCCAGCAGCCAAGACAGGGGGCACGAGCAGTACTTC. Protein product: CASSQDRGHEQYF.

This chain uses TRBV6-5 with TRBJ2-1; 7 positions match TRBD2. V lost 8 bases to trimming and J lost 6 bases; unmatched junction nucleotides: 4. CDR1 and CDR2 (germline): MNHEY, SVGAGI. This CDR3 has 12 residues. Here the CDR3 reads CASGSGLNEQFF. CDR3 bases: TGTGCCAGCGGTAGCGGGCTCAATGAGCAGTTCTTC.

The chain has TRBV12-5 and TRBJ2-7, with D maybe TRBD2 (5 bases). Germline V CDR1 and CDR2: LGHNT, FRNRAP. The CDR3 spans 13 residues. Trimming pared 3 bases from V and 3 bases from J, leaving 9 bases between. The CDR3 here is CASGLLGLYEQYF. CDR3 DNA: TGTGCTAGTGGTTTACTAGGGCTCTACGAGCAGTACTTC.

This rearrangement joins TRBV15 to TRBJ1-4; no clear D. CDR1 LNHNV and CDR2 YYDKDF come from the germline V gene (reference sequence). The V end was cut by 2 bases, the J end by 3 bases, with 16 bases between. The CDR3 covers 17 residues. The CDR3 DNA follows: TGTGCCACCAGCAGACTCTATGTCGGGTCCCCTAATGAAAAACTGTTTTTT. Translating gives CATSRLYVGSPNEKLFF. Based on the CDR3 plus reference TRBV15 and TRBJ1-4, the full variable domain is DAMVIQNPRYQVTQFGKPVTLSCSQTLNHNVMYWYQQKSSQAPKLLFHYYDKDFNNEADTPDNFQSRRPNTSFCFLDIRSPGLGDTAMYLCATSRLYVGSPNEKLFFGSGTQLSVL.

The chain has TRBV14 and TRBJ2-7; TRBD2 agrees at 7 bases. There are 14 residues in the CDR3. Unmatched junction bases numbered 3, after V lost 1 base and J lost 3 bases. Germline V gene sequence: CDR1 SGHDN, CDR2 FVKESK. As DNA, the CDR3 is TGTGCCAGCAGCCAAGGATGGACTAGCTACGAGCAGTACTTC. The encoded protein is CASSQGWTSYEQYF.

This chain uses TRBV6-5 with TRBJ1-1; unclear D gene. Germline V gene sequence: CDR1 MNHEY, CDR2 SVGAGI. This CDR3 is built from 11 residues. Trimming removed 7 bases from V and 4 bases from J, with 7 bases in between. The CDR3 region has the DNA TGTGCCAGCATGAGGTCCACTGAAGCTTTCTTT. Encoded protein: CASMRSTEAFF.